The clone carrying this T cell receptor (beta chain) was observed many times. This specimen comes from a study of T cells in Graves' hyperthyroidism and ophthalmopathy. Across the whole study: The initial diagnosis was the point when peripheral blood was collected, ahead of any treatment.

TCR beta CDR3 regions were amplified from RNA transcripts. The study used the HTBI primer set for a first-round RT-PCR of the TCR CDR3. TCRdb re-analysed the multiplex PCR reads in MiXCR, keeping a single row per CDR3 protein. The sample contains a few hundred thousand distinct CDR3 sequences, approximately 13% of which appear only once. Sample collection date corresponds to first hyperthyroidism diagnosis, prior to any ophthalmopathy symptoms. This receptor was identified in a man aged 25 to 40 with Graves' hyperthyroidism that later progressed to Graves' ophthalmopathy. Specimen: blood.

The CDR3 DNA reads TGCAGTGCTACTAAGGGTTCGGGGGCTGGGCAGCCCCAGCATTTT. Its protein product is CSATKGSGAGQPQHF. The V and J genes are TRBV20-1 and TRBJ1-5; TRBD1 might be the D (6 bases). CDR3 length: 15 residues. Germline V lookup: CDR1 DFQATT, CDR2 SNEGSKA (reference sequence). The V end was cut by 4 bases, the J end by 7 bases, with 20 bases between.